This TCR beta chain was recorded in a study of beta chain features in type 1 diabetes. The authors sorted CD4+ naive, central memory, regulatory and stem cell-like memory cells via CD45RO/CCR7/CD25/CD127/CD95/CD27. On this clone itself: Antigen unknown.

The study's findings and limits: At VDJ recombination sites, type 1 diabetes patients had fewer insertions and more deleted nucleotides. The influence of HLA type on TCRB rearrangement stayed undetermined.

What was sequenced were expressed TCRB transcripts, since all of the isolated RNA had been reverse transcribed. Some clones are missing from TCRdb's copy, which holds only in-frame ones; the method was immunoSEQ multiplex PCR. The table includes 350,000 to 450,000 clones, 14% detected once. Germline V gives CDR1 SGDLS, CDR2 YYNGEE. Trimming took off 4 bases at V and 7 bases at J, with 17 bases between the two ends. The CDR3 loop spans 15 amino acids. Sequenced: naive CD4+ T cells from blood. The chain couples TRBV9 to TRBJ2-2; tentative D call: TRBD1 (6 bases). This TCR was recovered from a man aged 30 to 39 in good health. The CDR3 DNA follows: TGTGCCAGCAGCCTAGGACAGATCTCGGGCGGGGAGCTGTTTTTT. This codes for CASSLGQISGGELFF. The full variable domain, completed using reference TRBV9 and TRBJ2-2, is DSGVTQTPKHLITATGQRVTLRCSPRSGDLSVYWYQQSLDQGLQFLIQYYNGEERAKGNILERFSAQQFPDLHSELNLSSLELGDSALYFCASSLGQISGGELFFGEGSRLTVL.